This T cell receptor (beta chain) originates from a study of response to subunit inactivated influenza vaccine. MiXCR was run by TCRdb on the RT-PCR reads, yielding one entry per CDR3 protein. This sample has more than 450,000 distinct CDR3 sequences, with about 11% found just once. The sample holds a few counts of this clonotype. Its matching antigen is unknown. Whole-study findings and limits: The authors suggested that few new T cells are recruited per seasonal influenza vaccination.

These data were likewise used in another study, on T cells expressing NK-cell markers. That work contributes: It was by 5'RACE template switching with UMIs that TCR beta cDNA was made. One of eight sequenced donors was HCMV-seronegative; the other seven were seropositive. The study found dominant NKG2C+ clonotypes at roughly 1.0-7.5% of CD8+ T cells in about six donors. Four donors' CD3+CD56-NKG2C+ cells were dominated by the same clonotypes.

The sequencing used PBMCs from blood, collected on the day of vaccination. The clonotype was recovered from a man aged 50 to 60 who received an inactivated influenza vaccine.

CDR3 bases: TGTGCCAGCAGTCTGCGGCAGATCACCGGGGAGCTGTTTTTT. Translated: CASSLRQITGELFF. This chain uses TRBV2 with TRBJ2-2; D is unclear. Germline-derived CDR1 and CDR2 are SNHLY and FYNNEI. This CDR3 contains 14 residues. Deletions cut 5 bases from V and 4 bases from J, with 11 bases between.